This T cell receptor (beta chain) stems from a study of STAT5B mutations in CD4+ large granular lymphocyte leukemia. Broader study findings: Compared with healthy controls (2/35), patient top clones favored TRBV06 (8/27).

On this clone: As yet, its antigen is unknown.

CDR1 is SQVTM, CDR2 ANQGSEA, per germline. The V segment lost 3 bases and the J segment 4 bases; nucleotides outside the gene matches: 5. The CDR3 consists of 13 residues. The repertoire was sequenced with immunoSEQ multiplex PCR; TCRdb's copy has only in-frame clones and lacks some. The top ten clones hold 2% of a sample with roughly 30,000 clones, around three quarters of them seen once. The sequencing input was CD4+ T cells from blood buffy coats. This receptor was identified in a human donor in good health. The chain employs TRBV29-1 and TRBJ1-1; 7 bases are shared with TRBD1. This CDR3 is CSVDRGLGTEAFF. The CDR3, as DNA: TGCAGCGTTGATAGGGGGCTTGGCACTGAAGCTTTCTTT.